The 18 T cell receptor beta chains below come from one sample, sequenced in a study of cytotoxic CD8 clonotypes in ibrutinib-treated CLL. Generated by immunoSEQ multiplex PCR, the TCRdb table keeps only in-frame clones and is missing some. The sample shows some 17,000 clones, around 80% of them seen only once. Sequencing used PBMCs, obtained before ibrutinib treatment. The receptors derive from a human donor with chronic lymphocytic leukemia.

The V and J genes are TRBV5-4 and TRBJ2-2; no clear D gene. Germline values: CDR1 SGHNT, CDR2 YYREEE (reference sequence). The CDR3 totals 14 residues. V lost 4 bases and J lost 6, with 13 bases in between. CDR3 region: CASSPLKVPGELFF. DNA for the CDR3: TGTGCCAGCAGCCCCCTTAAGGTCCCCGGGGAGCTGTTTTTT.

This clone is a singleton in its sample. V is TRBV28 and J is TRBJ1-4; D remains unclear. V lost 2 bases, J lost 8 bases, and 3 bases lay in between. This CDR3 has 11 residues. Germline V gene data show CDR1 as MDHEN and CDR2 as SYDVKM. CDR3 sequence (DNA): TGTGCCAGCAGTTTAGGGGAAAAACTGTTTTTT. This encodes CASSLGEKLFF.

The V gene is TRBV18, the J gene TRBJ1-2, with D maybe TRBD1 (5 bases). The CDR3 is 13 residues long. Trimming removed 4 bases from V and 4 bases from J, with 10 bases in between. Germline V gives CDR1 KGHSH, CDR2 LQKENI. The CDR3 loop reads CASSRLGGYGYTF. CDR3 coding DNA: TGTGCCAGCTCACGTCTGGGGGGCTATGGCTACACCTTC.

The chain couples TRBV19 to TRBJ2-3; D not certain. The CDR3 sequence is 14 residues long. Germline V gives CDR1 LNHDA, CDR2 SQIVND (reference sequence). Trimming shortened V by 2 bases and J by 3 bases, and 9 bases separated the two germline ends. The CDR3 coding sequence is TGTGCCAGTAGTATAATCAGTAGGACAGATACGCAGTATTTT. Residues: CASSIISRTDTQYF. The whole variable domain, remainder taken from reference TRBV19 and TRBJ2-3, is DGGITQSPKYLFRKEGQNVTLSCEQNLNHDAMYWYRQDPGQGLRLIYYSQIVNDFQKGDIAEGYSVSREKKESFPLTVTSAQKNPTAFYLCASSIISRTDTQYFGPGTRLTVL.

Of note for this clone: One end of the junction is discordant with germline, which a read error may explain. The chain employs TRBV7-7 and TRBJ2-5; no firm D call. Germline V CDR1 and CDR2: SSHAT, FNYEAQ (reference sequence). This CDR3 is built from 13 residues. The CDR3 protein is CASSFFGQETQYF. The CDR3 nucleotides are TGTGCTAGCAGCTTCTTCGGTCAAGAGACCCAGTACTTC.

The rearrangement joins TRBV6-9 to TRBJ1-5; D may be TRBD1 (5 bases). Per the germline V gene, CDR1 is MNHGY and CDR2 is SVAAGI. V lost 5 bases, J lost 4 bases, and 9 bases lay in between. This CDR3 is built from 13 residues. In DNA form, the CDR3 reads TGTGCCAGCAGTCCCCAGGGAAATCAGCCCCAGCATTTT. This encodes CASSPQGNQPQHF.

The rearrangement uses TRBV5-8 and TRBJ1-2; the D gene is possibly TRBD1 (6 bases). V lost 3 bases and J 8 bases, leaving 14 bases between the germline ends. Germline V gene lookup returns CDR1 SGHTS and CDR2 YDEGEE. CDR3 length equals 13 residues. The CDR3 loop is CASSWGQGDGYTF. The CDR3 DNA reads as TGTGCCAGCAGCTGGGGGCAGGGAGACGGCTACACCTTC. Full variable domain (remainder filled in from reference TRBV5-8 and TRBJ1-2): EAGVTQSPTHLIKTRGQQATLRCSPISGHTSVYWYQQALGLGLQFLLWYDEGEERNRGNFPPRFSGRQFPNYSSELNVNALELEDSALYLCASSWGQGDGYTFGSGTRLTVV.

This chain uses TRBV18 with TRBJ2-5; D may be TRBD1 (5 bases). The germline V gene encodes CDR1 KGHSH and CDR2 LQKENI. The CDR3 has 14 residues. V shed 3 bases and J shed 9 bases, with 17 bases lying between them. For the CDR3, the DNA is TGTGCCAGCTCACCTTTTAGGGGCTTTGGGGCCCAGTACTTC. Encoded protein: CASSPFRGFGAQYF.

The V call is TRBV7-2, the J call TRBJ2-7, with D maybe TRBD1 (7 bases). The germline CDR1 and CDR2 sequences are SGHTA and FQGNSA. This CDR3 has 15 amino acids. Between the trimmed V and J ends, which lost 4 bases and 4 bases, there was a span of 17 bases. CDR3 coding DNA: TGTGCCAGCAGCTATGGAGGGGGCGAAGGTTACGAGCAGTACTTC. As protein: CASSYGGGEGYEQYF.

The rearrangement joins TRBV6-1 to TRBJ1-2; D might be TRBD1 (6 bases). The germline gives CDR1 MNHNS, CDR2 SASEGT. The V and J ends lost 8 bases and 5 bases respectively, with 9 bases between them. The CDR3 covers 11 residues. CDR3 loop: CASRGQYGYTF. CDR3 DNA sequence: TGTGCCAGCCGGGGGCAGTATGGCTACACCTTC.

This chain uses TRBV5-5 with TRBJ2-3; unclear D gene. The CDR3 spans 14 residues. Looked up from germline, CDR1 is SGHKS and CDR2 is YYEKEE (reference sequence). Between the trimmed V and J ends, which lost 5 bases and 0 bases, there was a span of 10 bases. The chain's CDR3 is CASRLLVSTDTQYF. As DNA, the CDR3 is TGTGCCAGCAGGTTATTGGTCAGCACAGATACGCAGTATTTT. The full variable domain, its missing parts supplied by reference TRBV5-5 and TRBJ2-3, is DAGVTQSPTHLIKTRGQQVTLRCSPISGHKSVSWYQQVLGQGPQFIFQYYEKEERGRGNFPDRFSARQFPNYSSELNVNALLLGDSALYLCASRLLVSTDTQYFGPGTRLTVL.

The chain has TRBV10-3 and TRBJ2-1; TRBD2 aligns across 12 bases. Losses at the gene ends were 3 bases for V and 9 bases for J; bases not matched to a gene: 12. Germline CDR1 reads ENHRY; CDR2 reads SYGVKD. There are 17 residues in the CDR3. As DNA, the CDR3 is TGTGCCATCAGTGAACTAGCGGGAGGTATAACTCTTAGTGAGCAGTTCTTC. Protein: CAISELAGGITLSEQFF.

The chain combines TRBV9 with TRBJ2-1, with TRBD2 matching over 8 bases. CDR3 length: 15 amino acids. Germline V gene sequence: CDR1 SGDLS, CDR2 YYNGEE. After removal of 2 bases from V and 6 bases from J, the junction contained 7 bases not matched to a gene. In DNA form, the CDR3 reads TGTGCCAGCAGCGTCAGCGGGGGTGCGGGCAATGAGCAGTTCTTC. It is translated as CASSVSGGAGNEQFF.

The rearrangement links TRBV30 to TRBJ1-1, with D unclear. From germline, CDR1 is GTSNPN and CDR2 SVGIG (reference sequence). Trimming pared 8 bases from V and 1 base from J, leaving 17 bases between. This CDR3 region has 14 residues. The CDR3 region has the DNA TGTGCCCAACACTCCGGGATTCAGAACACTGAAGCTTTCTTT. Residues: CAQHSGIQNTEAFF.

The CDR3 sequence: CASRTSGSSNEQFF. The CDR3 DNA follows: TGTGCCAGTAGAACTAGCGGGAGCTCTAATGAGCAGTTCTTC. The chain combines TRBV19 with TRBJ2-1, with 11 bases that match TRBD2. Germline V lookup: CDR1 LNHDA, CDR2 SQIVND (reference sequence). The CDR3 totals 14 residues. V trimming: 6 bases; J trimming: 7 bases; junction bases outside the gene matches: 5.

This clone turned up a few times. The chain joins TRBV19 to TRBJ1-5; D might be TRBD1 (5 bases). Trimming removed 5 bases at V and 1 base at J, with 15 bases between. This CDR3 is built from 16 residues. CDR1 is LNHDA and CDR2 is SQIVND in the germline V gene (reference sequence). Written as DNA, the CDR3 is TGTGCCAGTAGTGCTGGGGGTCTGATGAGCAATCAGCCCCAGCATTTT. As protein: CASSAGGLMSNQPQHF.

The chain has TRBV7-9 and TRBJ2-3; the match to TRBD2 covers 15 bases. This CDR3 has 17 amino acids. J was trimmed by 5 bases and V by 7 bases; bases with no gene match: 10. Germline V lookup: CDR1 SEHNR, CDR2 FQNEAQ (reference sequence). The CDR3 region is CASTANRGLAGGDTQYF. The CDR3 nucleotides read TGTGCCAGCACCGCAAACAGGGGACTAGCGGGAGGAGATACGCAGTATTTT.

The chain links TRBV28 to TRBJ2-7, with unresolved D. From germline, CDR1 is MDHEN and CDR2 SYDVKM. The V end was cut by 2 bases, the J end by 2 bases, with 7 bases between. This CDR3 is 13 amino acids long. CDR3 protein: CASSLSTPYEQYF. CDR3 bases: TGTGCCAGCAGTTTAAGTACCCCCTACGAGCAGTACTTC.